This is a list of T cell receptor beta chains from one sample in a study of blood T cell repertoires in COVID-19. TCRdb's copy holds only in-frame clones and misses some; the assay was immunoSEQ multiplex PCR. The table lists approximately 300,000 clones, 80% to 90% of them singletons, with 3.5% to 4.5% in the top ten. The sample comprised PBMCs or T cells enriched from blood (not recorded which). These receptors all stem from a man in his thirties or forties who had recovered from COVID-19. Each CDR3 is given without its conserved first and last residue.

TRBJ1-1 TRBV7-7 14 ASSLEGSGKNTEAF
TRBJ1-2 TRBV6-5 10 ASGAKLYGYT
TRBJ2-7 TRBV5-8 11 ASTLQGYYEQY
TRBJ2-2 TRBV7-9 16 ASSLLGLAGGITGELF
TRBJ2-1 TRBV2 14 ASSPWGSGGANEQF
TRBJ1-4 TRBV6-5 12 ASSYRQGLGKLF
TRBJ1-2 TRBV5-5 12 ASSLGEGFGGYT
TRBJ1-2 TRBV10-2 14 ASSESTREGYYGYT
TRBJ2-5 TRBV3-1/TRBV3-2 12 ASSPAGQGATQY
TRBJ1-5 TRBV14 13 ASSLGQGAGKPQH
TRBJ2-7 TRBV5-6 13 ASSLDGRAYHEQY
TRBJ1-2 TRBV19 12 ASKGDRALYGYT
TRBJ2-1 TRBV19 14 ASTWSRDRTYNEQF
TRBJ2-3 TRBV3-1/TRBV3-2 14 ASSLQTGGRADTQY
TRBJ1-2 TRBV19 14 ASSIEGAGRVDGYT
TRBJ1-1 TRBV5-1 13 ASSPGTGKLKEAF
TRBJ2-1 TRBV7-8 11 ASSRGGVYEQF
TRBJ2-3 TRBV6-5 13 ASSPTRGSDYTQY
TRBJ1-3 TRBV15 14 ATSRPRVGVGNTIY
TRBJ1-2 TRBV5-1 12 ASSLGVSGYGYT
TRBJ2-5 TRBV7-2 14 ASSLIVLGQGETQY
TRBJ1-4 TRBV28 10 ASSPLSEKLF
TRBJ2-2 TRBV12-5 15 ASGFLAGALNTGELF
TRBJ2-5 TRBV7-7 12 ASSRGQGAQTQY
TRBJ2-7 TRBV4-2 12 ASSQDLTVYEQY
TRBJ2-3 TRBV29-1 12 SADRGSGTDTQY
TRBJ1-6 TRBV19 14 ASSERTAQIGSPLH
TRBJ1-4 TRBV25-1 14 ASSALQGATNEKLF
TRBJ2-1 TRBV6-5 12 ASRDTGLAGFQF